The sequence of this T cell receptor (beta chain) was determined in a study of OX40 agonist ivuxolimab in advanced cancers. Background on the whole study: The costimulatory receptor OX40 (CD134) was targeted by ivuxolimab, a fully human IgG2 agonistic monoclonal antibody. Intravenous ivuxolimab was administered to patients every 2 weeks at six dose levels: 0.01, 0.1, 0.3, 1.5, 3 and 10 mg/kg. Of the approximately 50 patients in dose escalation, around 20 had hepatocellular carcinoma, some 15 had melanoma, 9 had renal cell carcinoma and 9 had head and neck cancer. In the dose-escalation cohort, 75% to 90% of patients were male, and the mean age was 60 years with a range of roughly 20 to 80. Patients were allowed to have had prior anti-PD-1, anti-PD-L1 or anti-CTLA-4 therapy, and less than 45% of the dose-escalation patients had previously received checkpoint inhibitors. Partial responses occurred in three dose-escalation patients, of whom one had hepatocellular carcinoma and two had cutaneous melanoma. The purpose of peripheral TCRbeta sequencing was to test whether ivuxolimab changed TCR sequence diversity and led to clonal T-cell expansion. The paper covers the monotherapy dose-escalation part of the phase I ivuxolimab trial, which included N ≈ 52 patients.

Patients with a history of autoimmune disease or receiving systemic immunosuppression were excluded from the trial. Peripheral blood for TCR sequencing was drawn from every dose cohort at baseline, at cycle 4 day 1 and at cycle 7 day 1. The samples were drawn from a first-in-human, open-label, multicenter phase I dose-escalation trial of ivuxolimab. Adults with locally advanced or metastatic melanoma, renal cell, hepatocellular, or head and neck squamous cell carcinoma were enrolled in the trial. Before TCR sequencing, CD4+ T cells and CD8+ T cells from peripheral blood were sorted into separate populations. Compared with germline, V lacks 5 bases and J lacks 5 bases; bases without a gene match: 5. The germline V gene specifies MNHEY as CDR1 and SVGAGI as CDR2. Taken from cysteine to phenylalanine, the CDR3 has 14 residues. The CDR3 DNA has 42 bases and is translated from base 1. Turning to this clone: The specificity of this receptor is unknown. The record has no base qualities; no much larger clone is one base away. Different DNA sequences within this sample yield the same CDR3.

To sequence the TCRbeta CDR3 region, genomic DNA was isolated from the sorted cells. The immunoSEQ Assay was used to sequence the TCRbeta CDR3 regions. TCRdb provides this immuneACCESS table in a form limited to in-frame rearrangements. Some clones are lacking; in checked studies, under half of them reflect an unresolved V gene, and why the rest are absent is not known. The sample table contains 70,000 or so clones; only one count was recorded for approximately 82% of them. The top ten clones comprise about 1% of the sample. Points the paper makes about the study in general: At doses of 0.1 to 3.0 mg/kg, clonal expansion of both CD4+ and CD8+ blood T cells was observed from baseline to week 6. Low levels of normalized T-cell clonal expansion were also seen in some patients who did not respond. After ivuxolimab, more expanded clones were found on average in CD8+ T cells than in CD4+ T cells. In the 0.1-3.0 mg/kg groups, partial responders had among the lowest normalized peripheral clonal expansion, particularly in CD8+ T cells. The antigen specificity of the clonally expanded peripheral T cells was not determined.

The rearrangement joined TRBV6-5 to TRBJ1-2, and TRBD1 aligns with 10 junction nucleotides. Sequencing used CD4+ or CD8+ T cells sorted from blood, obtained in a trial of the OX40 agonist ivuxolimab. This TCR was recovered from an adult with an advanced solid tumor such as melanoma, head and neck, liver or kidney cancer. The DNA is TGTGCCAGCAGTCGACAGGGGGCAGGGTATGGCTACACCTTC. Translation gives CASSRQGAGYGYTF.